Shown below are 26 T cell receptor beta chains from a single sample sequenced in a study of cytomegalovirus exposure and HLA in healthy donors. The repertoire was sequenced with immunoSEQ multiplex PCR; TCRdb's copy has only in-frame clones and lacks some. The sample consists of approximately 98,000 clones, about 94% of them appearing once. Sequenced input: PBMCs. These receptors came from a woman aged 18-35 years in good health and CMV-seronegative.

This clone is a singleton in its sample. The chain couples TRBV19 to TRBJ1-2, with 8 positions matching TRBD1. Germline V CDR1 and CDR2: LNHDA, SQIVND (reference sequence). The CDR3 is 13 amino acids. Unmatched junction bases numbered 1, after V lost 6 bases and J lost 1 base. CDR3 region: CASRGTGNYGYTF. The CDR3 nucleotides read TGTGCCAGTAGGGGGACAGGTAACTATGGCTACACCTTC.

The chain's CDR3 is CASKPSPNTGELFF. The CDR3 DNA sequence: TGTGCCAGCAAGCCTTCCCCGAACACCGGGGAGCTGTTTTTT. The chain is built from TRBV2 and TRBJ2-2; D is unclear. Per germline, CDR1 SNHLY and CDR2 FYNNEI. This CDR3 is 14 amino acids long. V was shortened by 7 bases and J by 0 bases, with 9 bases between the two germline ends.

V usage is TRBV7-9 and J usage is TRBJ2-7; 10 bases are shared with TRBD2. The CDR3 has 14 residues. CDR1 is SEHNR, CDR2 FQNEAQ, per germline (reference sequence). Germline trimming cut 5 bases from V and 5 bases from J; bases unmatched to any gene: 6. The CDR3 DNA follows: TGTGCCAGCAGCGCCGCTAGCGGGGGCGACGAGCAGTACTTC. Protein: CASSAASGGDEQYF.

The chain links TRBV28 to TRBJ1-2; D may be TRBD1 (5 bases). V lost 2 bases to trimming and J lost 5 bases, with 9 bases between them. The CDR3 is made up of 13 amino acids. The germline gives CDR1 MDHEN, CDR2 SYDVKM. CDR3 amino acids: CASSLQGPYGYTF. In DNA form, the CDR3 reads TGTGCCAGCAGTTTACAGGGTCCTTATGGCTACACCTTC.

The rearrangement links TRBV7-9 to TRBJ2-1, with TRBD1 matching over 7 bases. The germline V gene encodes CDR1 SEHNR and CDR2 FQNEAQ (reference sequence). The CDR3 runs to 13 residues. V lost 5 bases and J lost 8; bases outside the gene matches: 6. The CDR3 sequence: CASSKTGLDEQFF. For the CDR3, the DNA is TGTGCCAGCAGCAAGACAGGGTTAGATGAGCAGTTCTTC.

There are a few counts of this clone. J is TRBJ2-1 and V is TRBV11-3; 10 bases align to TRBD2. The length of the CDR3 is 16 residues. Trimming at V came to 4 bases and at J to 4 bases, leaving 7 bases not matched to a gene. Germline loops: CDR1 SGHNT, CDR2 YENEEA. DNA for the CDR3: TGTGCCAGCAGCTGTCTTACTAGCGGGGTTTACAATGAGCAGTTCTTC. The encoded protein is CASSCLTSGVYNEQFF.

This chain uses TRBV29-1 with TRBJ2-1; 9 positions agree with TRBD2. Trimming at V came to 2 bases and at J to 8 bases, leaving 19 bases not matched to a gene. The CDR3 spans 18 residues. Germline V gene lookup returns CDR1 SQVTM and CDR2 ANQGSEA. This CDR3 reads CSVESQGAGGPAIYEQFF. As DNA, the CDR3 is TGCAGCGTTGAAAGCCAAGGTGCGGGGGGGCCGGCGATTTATGAGCAGTTCTTC.

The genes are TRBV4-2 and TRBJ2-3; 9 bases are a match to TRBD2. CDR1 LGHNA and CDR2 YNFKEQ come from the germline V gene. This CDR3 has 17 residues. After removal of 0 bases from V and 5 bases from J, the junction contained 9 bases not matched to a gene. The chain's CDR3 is CASSQDRGRGGLDTQYF. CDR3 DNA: TGTGCCAGCAGCCAAGATAGGGGGCGGGGGGGCCTAGATACGCAGTATTTT.

Here the CDR3 DNA reads TGTGCCAGCAAATTAGCGGGGGCTTACAATGAGCAGTTCTTC. Translating gives CASKLAGAYNEQFF. The rearrangement uses TRBV28 and TRBJ2-1, with TRBD2 identical over 9 bases. Germline-derived CDR1 and CDR2 are MDHEN and SYDVKM. The CDR3 runs to 14 residues. V shed 7 bases, J shed 4 bases, and the junction held 5 bases outside the gene matches.

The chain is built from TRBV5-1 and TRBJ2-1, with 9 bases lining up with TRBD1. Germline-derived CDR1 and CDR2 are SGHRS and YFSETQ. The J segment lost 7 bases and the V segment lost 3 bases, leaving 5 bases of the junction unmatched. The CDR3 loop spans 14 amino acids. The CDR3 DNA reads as TGCGCCAGCAGCTCACAGGGGGCCAGAAATGAGCAGTTCTTC. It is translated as CASSSQGARNEQFF.

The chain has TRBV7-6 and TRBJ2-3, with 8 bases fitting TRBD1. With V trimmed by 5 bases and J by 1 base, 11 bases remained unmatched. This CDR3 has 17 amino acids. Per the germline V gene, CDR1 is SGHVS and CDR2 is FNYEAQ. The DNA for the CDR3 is TGTGCCAGCAGCGCGCGATCCAGGGGGCTTCGCACAGATACGCAGTATTTT. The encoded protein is CASSARSRGLRTDTQYF.

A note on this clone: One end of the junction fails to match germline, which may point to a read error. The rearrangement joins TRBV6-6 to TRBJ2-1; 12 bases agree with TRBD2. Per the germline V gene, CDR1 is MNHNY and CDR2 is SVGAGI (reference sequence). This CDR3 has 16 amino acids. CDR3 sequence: CASSNPSGGAYNEQFF. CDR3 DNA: TGTGCCAGCAGCAACCCTAGCGGGGGGGCCTATAATGAGCAGTTCTTC.

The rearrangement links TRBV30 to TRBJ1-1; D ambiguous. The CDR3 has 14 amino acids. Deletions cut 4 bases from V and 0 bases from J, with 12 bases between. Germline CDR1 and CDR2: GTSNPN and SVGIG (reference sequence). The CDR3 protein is CAWKSRVVNTEAFF. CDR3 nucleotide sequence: TGTGCCTGGAAGTCTCGGGTCGTGAACACTGAAGCTTTCTTT.

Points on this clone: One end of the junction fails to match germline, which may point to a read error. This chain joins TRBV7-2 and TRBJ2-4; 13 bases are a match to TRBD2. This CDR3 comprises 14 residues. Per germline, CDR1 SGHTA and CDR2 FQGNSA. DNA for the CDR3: TGTGCCAGCAGCCCCTACGAGACTAGCGGGGGGTGGGACTTC. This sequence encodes CASSPYETSGGWDF.

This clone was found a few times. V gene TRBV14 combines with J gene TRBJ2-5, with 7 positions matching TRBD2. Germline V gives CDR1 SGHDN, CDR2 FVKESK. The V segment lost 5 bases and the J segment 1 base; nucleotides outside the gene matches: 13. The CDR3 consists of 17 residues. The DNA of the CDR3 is TGTGCCAGCAGCTCGAGAAGGGAGTGGGGGGGCCAAGAGACCCAGTACTTC. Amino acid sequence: CASSSRREWGGQETQYF.

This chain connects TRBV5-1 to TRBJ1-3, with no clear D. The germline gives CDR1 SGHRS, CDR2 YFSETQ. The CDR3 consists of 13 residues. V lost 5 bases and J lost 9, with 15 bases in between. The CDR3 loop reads CASRFLPVSTIYF. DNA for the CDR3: TGCGCCAGCAGGTTCTTACCGGTGAGCACCATATATTTT. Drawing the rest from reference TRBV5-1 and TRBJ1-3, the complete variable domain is KAGVTQTPRYLIKTRGQQVTLSCSPISGHRSVSWYQQTPGQGLQFLFEYFSETQRNKGNFPGRFSGRQFSNSRSEMNVSTLELGDSALYLCASRFLPVSTIYFGEGSWLTVV.

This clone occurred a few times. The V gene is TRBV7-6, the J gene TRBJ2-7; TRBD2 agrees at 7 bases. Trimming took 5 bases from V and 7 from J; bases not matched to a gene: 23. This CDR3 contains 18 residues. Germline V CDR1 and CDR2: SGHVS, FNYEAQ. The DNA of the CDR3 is TGTGCCAGCAGCCTAGGAGGGTTAAGGAGCGGGGTGTCGGATGAGCAGTACTTC. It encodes CASSLGGLRSGVSDEQYF.

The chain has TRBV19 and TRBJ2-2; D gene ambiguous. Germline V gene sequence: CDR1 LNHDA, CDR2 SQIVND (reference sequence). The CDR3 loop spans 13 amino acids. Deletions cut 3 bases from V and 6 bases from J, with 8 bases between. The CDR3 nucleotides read TGTGCCAGTAGTATTCTCTCGGCCGGGGAGCTGTTTTTT. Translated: CASSILSAGELFF.

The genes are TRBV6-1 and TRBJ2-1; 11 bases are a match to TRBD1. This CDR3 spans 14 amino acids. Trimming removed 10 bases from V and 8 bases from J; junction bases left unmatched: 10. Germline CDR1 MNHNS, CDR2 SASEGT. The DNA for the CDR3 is TGTGCCACCCCTGGACAGGGGGCTGTCTATGAGCAGTTCTTC. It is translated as CATPGQGAVYEQFF.

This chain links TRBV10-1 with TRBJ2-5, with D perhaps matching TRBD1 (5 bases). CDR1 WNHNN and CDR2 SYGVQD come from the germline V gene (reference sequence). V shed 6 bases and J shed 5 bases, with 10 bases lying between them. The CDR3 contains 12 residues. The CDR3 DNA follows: TGCGCCAGCAGCTCTCCAGGGGAGACCCAGTACTTC. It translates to CASSSPGETQYF.

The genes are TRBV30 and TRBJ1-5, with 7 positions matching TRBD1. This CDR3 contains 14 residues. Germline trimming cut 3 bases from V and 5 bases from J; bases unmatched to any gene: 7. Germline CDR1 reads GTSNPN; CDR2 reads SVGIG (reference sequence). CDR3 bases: TGTGCCTGGAGACTACAGGGGACACATCAGCCCCAGCATTTT. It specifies CAWRLQGTHQPQHF. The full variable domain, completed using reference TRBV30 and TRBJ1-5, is SQTIHQWPATLVQPVGSPLSLECTVEGTSNPNLYWYRQAAGRGLQLLFYSVGIGQISSEVPQNLSASRPQDRQFILSSKKLLLSDSGFYLCAWRLQGTHQPQHFGDGTRLSIL.

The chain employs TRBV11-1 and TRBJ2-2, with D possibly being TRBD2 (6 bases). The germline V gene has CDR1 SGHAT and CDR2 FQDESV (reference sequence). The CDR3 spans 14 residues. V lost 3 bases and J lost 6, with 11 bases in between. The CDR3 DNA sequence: TGTGCCAGCAGCTTTACAGGAGGGGCCGGGGAGCTGTTTTTT. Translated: CASSFTGGAGELFF.

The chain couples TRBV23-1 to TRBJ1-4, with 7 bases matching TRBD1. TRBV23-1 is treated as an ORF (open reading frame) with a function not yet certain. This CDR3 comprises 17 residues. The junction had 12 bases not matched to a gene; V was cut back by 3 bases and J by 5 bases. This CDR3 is CASSHTLKGALNEKLFF. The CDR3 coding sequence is TGCGCCAGCAGTCACACCCTAAAGGGGGCGTTGAATGAAAAACTGTTTTTT.

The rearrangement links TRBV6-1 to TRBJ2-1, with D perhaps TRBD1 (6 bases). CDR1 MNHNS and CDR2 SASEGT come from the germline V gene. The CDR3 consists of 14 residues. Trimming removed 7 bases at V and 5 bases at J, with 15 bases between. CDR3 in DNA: TGTGCCAGCATCCTTGGGACACCCAACAATGAGCAGTTCTTC. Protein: CASILGTPNNEQFF.

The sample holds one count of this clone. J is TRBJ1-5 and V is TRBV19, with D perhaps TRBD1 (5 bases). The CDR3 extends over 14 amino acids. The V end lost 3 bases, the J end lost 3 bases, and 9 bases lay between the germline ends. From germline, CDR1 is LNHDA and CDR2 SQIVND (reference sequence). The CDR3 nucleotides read TGTGCCAGTAGTATCAGGGATCTCAATCAGCCCCAGCATTTT. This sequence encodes CASSIRDLNQPQHF.

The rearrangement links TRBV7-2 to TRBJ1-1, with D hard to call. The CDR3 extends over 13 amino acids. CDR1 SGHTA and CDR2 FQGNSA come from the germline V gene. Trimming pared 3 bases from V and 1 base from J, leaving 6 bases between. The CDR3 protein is CASSFAQNTEAFF. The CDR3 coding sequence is TGTGCCAGCAGCTTCGCGCAGAACACTGAAGCTTTCTTT.